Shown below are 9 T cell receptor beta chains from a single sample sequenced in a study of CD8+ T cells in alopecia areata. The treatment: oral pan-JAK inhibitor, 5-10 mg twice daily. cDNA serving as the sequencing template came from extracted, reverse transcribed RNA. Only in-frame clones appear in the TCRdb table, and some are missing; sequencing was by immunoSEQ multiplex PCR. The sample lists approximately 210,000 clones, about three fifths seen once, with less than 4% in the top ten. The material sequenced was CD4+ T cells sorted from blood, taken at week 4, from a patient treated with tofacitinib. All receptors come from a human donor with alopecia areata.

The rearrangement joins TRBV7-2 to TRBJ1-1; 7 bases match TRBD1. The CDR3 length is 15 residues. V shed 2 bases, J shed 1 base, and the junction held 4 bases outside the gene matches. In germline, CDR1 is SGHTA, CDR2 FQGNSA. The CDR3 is CASSLYRGQNTEAFF. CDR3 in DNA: TGTGCCAGCAGCTTATACAGGGGTCAGAACACTGAAGCTTTCTTT.

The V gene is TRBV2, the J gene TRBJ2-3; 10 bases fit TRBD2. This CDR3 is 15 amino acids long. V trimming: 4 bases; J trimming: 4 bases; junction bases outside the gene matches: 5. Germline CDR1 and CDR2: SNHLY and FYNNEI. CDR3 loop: CASSALAGDADTQYF. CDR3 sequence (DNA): TGTGCCAGCAGTGCCCTAGCGGGGGACGCAGATACGCAGTATTTT.

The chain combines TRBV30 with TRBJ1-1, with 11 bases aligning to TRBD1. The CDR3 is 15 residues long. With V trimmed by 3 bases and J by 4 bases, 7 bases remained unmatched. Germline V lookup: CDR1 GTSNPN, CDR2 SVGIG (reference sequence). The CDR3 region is CAWRGQGVASTEAFF. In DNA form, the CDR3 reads TGTGCCTGGAGGGGACAGGGGGTGGCGAGCACTGAAGCTTTCTTT.

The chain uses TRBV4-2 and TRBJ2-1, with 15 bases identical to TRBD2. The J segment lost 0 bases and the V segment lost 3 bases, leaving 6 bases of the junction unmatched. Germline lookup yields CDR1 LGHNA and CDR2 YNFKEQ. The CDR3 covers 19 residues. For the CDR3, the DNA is TGTGCCAGCAGCCAGGGACTAGCGGGGGGTCGCCTCTCCTACAATGAGCAGTTCTTC. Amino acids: CASSQGLAGGRLSYNEQFF.

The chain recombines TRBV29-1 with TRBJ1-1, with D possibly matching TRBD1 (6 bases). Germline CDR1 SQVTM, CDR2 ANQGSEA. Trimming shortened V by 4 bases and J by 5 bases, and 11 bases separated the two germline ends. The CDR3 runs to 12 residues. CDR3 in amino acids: CSVADRYTEAFF. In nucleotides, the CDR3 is TGCAGCGTTGCCGACAGGTATACTGAAGCTTTCTTT.

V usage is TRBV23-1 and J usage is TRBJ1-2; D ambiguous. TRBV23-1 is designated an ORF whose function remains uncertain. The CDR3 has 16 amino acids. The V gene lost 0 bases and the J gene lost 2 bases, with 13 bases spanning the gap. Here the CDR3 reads CASSQSWVLPNYGYTF. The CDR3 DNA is TGCGCCAGCAGTCAATCTTGGGTACTCCCAAACTATGGCTACACCTTC.

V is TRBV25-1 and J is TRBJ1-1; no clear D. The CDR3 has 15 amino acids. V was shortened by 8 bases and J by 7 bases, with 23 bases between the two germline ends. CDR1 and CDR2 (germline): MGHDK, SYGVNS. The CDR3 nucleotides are TGTGCCAGCCGCCCCGAACGGGGAGGAGGTAGTGAAGCTTTCTTT. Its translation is CASRPERGGGSEAFF. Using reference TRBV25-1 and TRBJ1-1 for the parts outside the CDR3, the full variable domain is EADIYQTPRYLVIGTGKKITLECSQTMGHDKMYWYQQDPGMELHLIHYSYGVNSTEKGDLSSESTVSRIRTEHFPLTLESARPSHTSQYLCASRPERGGGSEAFFGQGTRLTVV.

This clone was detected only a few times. CDR3 in amino acids: CASSPRERPGNSPLHF. CDR3 nucleotides: TGTGCCAGCAGCCCACGGGAAAGGCCGGGTAATTCACCCCTCCACTTT. The V gene is TRBV7-2, the J gene TRBJ1-6; no firm D call. Trimming left V 5 bases short and J 6 bases short, with 17 bases between. The CDR3 length is 16 residues. Germline V gene data show CDR1 as SGHTA and CDR2 as FQGNSA.

The CDR3 spells CSVESGGGYEQYF. The CDR3 nucleotides read TGCAGCGTTGAAAGCGGGGGCGGCTACGAGCAGTACTTC. The chain couples TRBV29-1 to TRBJ2-7, with 8 nucleotides matching TRBD2. The V and J ends lost 2 bases and 3 bases, in that order; junction bases with no gene match: 3. From germline, CDR1 is SQVTM and CDR2 ANQGSEA. The CDR3 consists of 13 residues.